This TCR beta chain is from a study of T cell responses to AZD1222 COVID-19 vaccine. Study-wide results and caveats: Vaccine-associated CD4 TCRs spanned spike, dominant at 160-218 and 743-854. A mostly white British donor set with more females was recruited, and clonal diversity was possibly underestimated. Repertoires were sampled only after the peak T cell response.

Analyses pooled second doses at about 4 or about 12 weeks. Only in-frame clones appear in the TCRdb table, and some are missing; sequencing was by immunoSEQ multiplex PCR. In the table there are fewer than 130,000 clones, roughly 87% of which are singletons. Germline V gives CDR1 LNHDA, CDR2 SQIVND (reference sequence). Losses at the gene ends were 4 bases for V and 2 bases for J; bases not matched to a gene: 9. CDR3 length: 16 residues. Comment on this clone: The antigen is not known.

The chain uses TRBV19 and TRBJ2-3; 7 bases are a match to TRBD1. This clonotype was sampled from an adult who received the AZD1222 COVID-19 vaccine. This sample comprised peripheral blood, obtained 28 days after the second AZD1222 dose. The CDR3 region has the DNA TGTGCCAGTAGTAAGAGGGGGCAGGAGCCCACAGATACGCAGTATTTT. Translation: CASSKRGQEPTDTQYF.